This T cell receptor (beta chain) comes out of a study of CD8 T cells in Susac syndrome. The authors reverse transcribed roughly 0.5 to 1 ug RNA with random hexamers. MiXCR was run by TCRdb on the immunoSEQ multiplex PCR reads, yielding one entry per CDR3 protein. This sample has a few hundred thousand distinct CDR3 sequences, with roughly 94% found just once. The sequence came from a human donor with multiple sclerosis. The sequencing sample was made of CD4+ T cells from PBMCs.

The CDR3 protein is CASSEEVAVNTEAFF. The CDR3 DNA reads as TGTGCCAGCAGTGAAGAGGTGGCGGTCAACACTGAAGCTTTCTTT. The chain links TRBV2 to TRBJ1-1; D not resolved. V lost 1 base, J lost 2 bases, and 11 bases lay in between. Germline loops: CDR1 SNHLY, CDR2 FYNNEI. This CDR3 has 15 amino acids.